A selection of T cell receptor beta chains follows, all from one sample in a study of CD4+ T cells in melanoma. TCRdb's table, derived via immunoSEQ multiplex PCR, lists solely in-frame clones and lacks some. The table has about 9,600 clones, less than 75% seen once; the top ten hold around 25%. Sequencing was performed on cells from a culture (not recorded whether cultured in vitro). The receptor source for this set is a human donor with melanoma. The CDR3 runs from the conserved cysteine through the conserved F or W. D genes are given only for firm matches. Size values are once, few and many counts, or a class for expanded clones, and some rows have none.

>TRBV10-3|NA|TRBJ2-1|NA
TGTGCCATCAGTGAAGTAGTCAAGACCAATGAGCAGTTCTTC
CAISEVVKTNEQFF
>TRBV7-3|NA|TRBJ2-2|TRBD1
TGTGCCAGCAGCCGAACCCCGGGACAGGGTTTTCCTGGGGAGCTGTTTTTT
CASSRTPGQGFPGELFF
>TRBV11-3|NA|TRBJ2-7|NA
TGTGCCAGCAGCAGATCAGGGATCGACGAGCAGTACTTC
CASSRSGIDEQYF
>TRBV12-2|NA|TRBJ2-7|NA
TGTGCAAGTCGCTTATTCTCTCCCCGGCGGCTGCCGATTTCCTACGAGCAGTACTTC
CASRLFSPRRLPISYEQYF
>TRBV5-5|few|TRBJ2-7|NA
TGTGCCAGCAGCCTGTCCGGTGGGAGGGAGGGGGTGAGCGAGCAGTACTTC
CASSLSGGREGVSEQYF
>TRBV19|NA|TRBJ1-2|NA
TGTGCCAGCGGAAGATTTAACTATGGCTACACCTTC
CASGRFNYGYTF
>TRBV18|NA|TRBJ2-5|NA
TGTGCCAGCTCAGCGGGACACGGCGAGACCCAGTACTTC
CASSAGHGETQYF
>TRBV10-1|NA|TRBJ1-1|NA
TGCGCCAGTAGTCCGGGCTTCGGGGAGGATGAAGCTTTCTTT
CASSPGFGEDEAFF
>TRBV7-9|once|TRBJ1-3|TRBD1
TGTGCCAGCAGCTTAGCCAAACTAGGACAGGGGGTTGATGGAAACACCATATATTTT
CASSLAKLGQGVDGNTIYF
>TRBV12-3/TRBV12-4|few|TRBJ1-2|TRBD1
TGTGCCAGCAGATCCAGGGGACAGGGTGGCTACACCTTC
CASRSRGQGGYTF
>TRBV2|few|TRBJ1-3|NA
TGTGCCAGCAGACCACAGGGCCCTGGAAACACCATATATTTT
CASRPQGPGNTIYF
>TRBV5-8|NA|TRBJ2-3|TRBD2
TGTGCCAGCAGCACCAGACTAGCGGGGGGCAGGGGTACGCAGTATTTT
CASSTRLAGGRGTQYF
>TRBV30|NA|TRBJ2-6|NA
TGTGCCTGGAGTAGCTCTGGGGCCAACGTCCTGACTTTC
CAWSSSGANVLTF
>TRBV12-3/TRBV12-4|medium-sized|TRBJ1-3|NA
TGTGCCAGCAGTTTAAACTCTGGAAACACCATATATTTT
CASSLNSGNTIYF
>TRBV27|NA|TRBJ2-7|TRBD1
TGTGCCAGCACTACAGGGGGCCACGAGCAGTACTTC
CASTTGGHEQYF
>TRBV19|NA|TRBJ1-3|NA
TGTGCCAGTAGTTTTGGCGACTTTGGAAACACCATATATTTT
CASSFGDFGNTIYF
>TRBV29-1|NA|TRBJ1-4|NA
TGCAGCGTTTCAAAACCAACTAATGAAAAACTGTTTTTT
CSVSKPTNEKLFF
>TRBV30|once|TRBJ1-2|NA
TGTGCCTGGAGTGTAACAAGTCTATTGACAGGTGGCTACACCTTC
CAWSVTSLLTGGYTF
>TRBV5-4|NA|TRBJ1-2|TRBD1
TGTGCCAGCAGACCAGGGACAGGGGACCCTTTCTATGGCTACACCTTC
CASRPGTGDPFYGYTF
>TRBV5-1|NA|TRBJ1-2|NA
TGCGCCAGCAGCTTGGGGGGACCGTACCCGGGGCGCGATGGCTACACCTTC
CASSLGGPYPGRDGYTF
>TRBV19|NA|TRBJ2-7|TRBD1
TGTGCCAGTAGTCCCGGGACAGCCGGAGCCTACGAGCAGTACTTC
CASSPGTAGAYEQYF
>TRBV9|NA|TRBJ2-1|NA
TGTGCCAGCAGCCCTACGGGTACCTCTTACAATGAGCAGTTCTTC
CASSPTGTSYNEQFF
>TRBV18|medium-sized|TRBJ1-2|NA
TGTGCCAGCTCACCACTAGACCCCTATGGCTACACCTTC
CASSPLDPYGYTF
>TRBV6-5|NA|TRBJ1-2|NA
TGTGCCGGGGCAGGGGTTACTTATGGCTACACCTTC
CAGAGVTYGYTF
>TRBV7-9|NA|TRBJ2-3|NA
TGTGCCAGCAGCTTGTTATTGGGGAGCCTCACAGATACGCAGTATTTT
CASSLLLGSLTDTQYF
>TRBV18|NA|TRBJ1-3|NA
TGTGCCAGCTCACCGGTTCAATCGGTTTCTGGCGGAAACACCATATATTTT
CASSPVQSVSGGNTIYF
>TRBV6-4|NA|TRBJ2-3|TRBD2
TGTGCCAGCTCAAGACTAGCGGGGGGAGGCACAGATACGCAGTATTTT
CASSRLAGGGTDTQYF
>TRBV6-6|NA|TRBJ1-6|NA
TGTGCCAGCAGTAGGGGGGAGAGCTCCTATAATTCACCCCTCCACTTT
CASSRGESSYNSPLHF
>TRBV7-9|NA|TRBJ1-6|NA
TGTGCCAGCAGCTTAGGGGCCTCATATAATTCACCCCTCCACTTT
CASSLGASYNSPLHF
>TRBV11-2|NA|TRBJ2-2|TRBD1
TGTGCCAGCAGCTCCGCCCCGGACAGGCAGACCGGGGAGCTGTTTTTT
CASSSAPDRQTGELFF
>TRBV29-1|NA|TRBJ2-7|NA
TGCAGCGTTGAAGATATGGGCCCCCGCAGGGAGCAGTACTTC
CSVEDMGPRREQYF
>TRBV6-5|few|TRBJ1-5|NA
TGTGCCAGCGAGGGGAATCAGCCCCAGCATTTT
CASEGNQPQHF
>TRBV30|NA|TRBJ2-6|NA
TGTGCCTGGACCGTGAAGGGCTCTGGGGCCAACGTCCTGACTTTC
CAWTVKGSGANVLTF
>TRBV6-5|NA|TRBJ2-7|NA
TGTGCCAGCAGTTATTCTTGGACCAGGAGCTCCTACGAGCAGTACTTC
CASSYSWTRSSYEQYF
>TRBV30|NA|TRBJ2-5|TRBD2
TGTGCCTGGGGACGGCTAGCGGGGATAGAGACCCAGTACTTC
CAWGRLAGIETQYF
>TRBV7-6|NA|TRBJ2-5|TRBD2
TGTGCCAGCAGCCGTCTAGCGGGGGAGGGGGAGACCCAGTACTTC
CASSRLAGEGETQYF
>TRBV10-3|large|TRBJ2-7|NA
TGTGCCATCAGTGCGAACGGAATGGGCGAGCAGTACTTC
CAISANGMGEQYF
>TRBV5-4|NA|TRBJ1-2|TRBD1
TGTGCCAGCAGGCCTCTGTCGCTGGACAGGGGGCTTGGCTACACCTTC
CASRPLSLDRGLGYTF
>TRBV2|hyperexpanded|TRBJ2-1|TRBD2
TGTGCCAGCAGTGACGAAGGGACTAGCGGGCGCAATGAGCAGTTCTTC
CASSDEGTSGRNEQFF
>TRBV9|once|TRBJ2-1|NA
TGTGCCAGCAGCCCTCATTCCGACGCAGTCAAGCAGTTCTTC
CASSPHSDAVKQFF
>TRBV6-2/TRBV6-3|NA|TRBJ1-4|NA
TGTGCCAGCAGTCCCAGTTGGTACGAAAAACTGTTTTTT
CASSPSWYEKLFF
>TRBV15|NA|TRBJ1-5|NA
TGTGCCACCAGCAGAGCGGACGTACATAGCAATCAGCCCCAGCATTTT
CATSRADVHSNQPQHF
>TRBV30|NA|TRBJ1-2|NA
TGTGCCTGGAGTGTAAATCGTCTTGATGAGGGCTACACCTTC
CAWSVNRLDEGYTF
>TRBV10-3|NA|TRBJ2-7|NA
TGTGCCATCGGGGCACCCCCGAGCTACGAGCAGTACTTC
CAIGAPPSYEQYF
>TRBV5-4|few|TRBJ1-1|NA
TGTGCCAGCAGCATTCAGGGGACTGAAGCTTTCTTT
CASSIQGTEAFF
>TRBV5-1|NA|TRBJ2-1|NA
TGCGCCAGCTCTCCCGGTGATATCCCGGTAGGATACAATGAGCAGTTCTTC
CASSPGDIPVGYNEQFF
>TRBV27|NA|TRBJ2-1|TRBD2
TGTGCCAGCAGTGCACTAGCGGGGGGGCGTGAGCAGTTCTTC
CASSALAGGREQFF
>TRBV30|NA|TRBJ2-7|TRBD1
TGTGCCTGTAGAGGGCCTGGGACAGGACTTGGGGAGCAGTACTTC
CACRGPGTGLGEQYF
>TRBV19|NA|TRBJ1-4|TRBD1
TGTGCCAGTAGTCCGGGACAGCCCCGTGAAAAACTGTTTTTT
CASSPGQPREKLFF
>TRBV29-1|NA|TRBJ1-2|TRBD1
TGCAGCGCCGAGAGGGACAGGGAGTTCCGTGGCTACACCTTC
CSAERDREFRGYTF
>TRBV6-6|NA|TRBJ2-5|NA
TGTGCCAGCAGTTACTCCGGGGTAGAGACCCAGTACTTC
CASSYSGVETQYF
>TRBV4-1|NA|TRBJ1-2|NA
TGCGCCAGCAGCGCACCCGGGACAACGGCAGGTGGCTACACCTTC
CASSAPGTTAGGYTF
>TRBV14|NA|TRBJ1-2|NA
TGTGCCAGCAGCCAAATGGACAGCTTCTATGGCTACACCTTC
CASSQMDSFYGYTF